A selection of T cell receptor beta chains follows, all from one sample in a study of blood T cell repertoires in COVID-19. Assay used: immunoSEQ multiplex PCR; TCRdb lists only in-frame clones, some missing. The sample carries about 400,000 clones, about 86% recorded once. Input material: peripheral blood. The receptor set was obtained from an older woman with COVID-19, enrolled during active disease. Both conserved end residues are part of each CDR3. D genes are given only for firm matches.

j_call d_call v_call cdr3_aa cdr3_nt
TRBJ2-7 TRBD1 TRBV11-2 CASSLGTGVYEQYF TGTGCCAGCAGCTTGGGTACAGGGGTATACGAGCAGTACTTC
TRBJ1-4 NA TRBV9 CASGPDSLNEKLFF TGTGCCAGCGGGCCCGACAGTCTAAATGAAAAACTGTTTTTT
TRBJ2-3 NA TRBV29-1 CSVDPPTEPDTQYF TGCAGCGTTGACCCCCCGACAGAGCCAGATACGCAGTATTTT
TRBJ2-2 NA TRBV4-1 CASSQRTHTGLYTGELFF TGCGCCAGCAGCCAACGTACCCACACAGGGTTGTACACCGGGGAGCTGTTTTTT
TRBJ2-3 TRBD2 TRBV6-5 CASSYRGGGTDTQYF TGTGCCAGCAGTTACCGGGGGGGAGGGACAGATACGCAGTATTTT
TRBJ2-3 NA TRBV24-1 CATSDPSATRDTQYF TGTGCCACCAGTGACCCAAGTGCCACTAGGGATACGCAGTATTTT
TRBJ1-1 NA TRBV15 CATSRDNGRDAYPDTEAFF TGTGCCACCAGCAGAGATAACGGGAGGGACGCATATCCCGACACTGAAGCTTTCTTT
TRBJ2-7 NA TRBV30 CAWSGGSYEQYF TGTGCCTGGAGTGGAGGATCCTACGAGCAGTACTTC
TRBJ2-2 NA TRBV18 CASSPLSNTGELFF TGTGCCAGCTCACCCCTATCCAACACCGGGGAGCTGTTTTTT
TRBJ1-2 TRBD1 TRBV7-2 CASSSGQGGGYTF TGTGCCAGCAGTTCGGGACAGGGTGGTGGCTACACCTTC
TRBJ1-1 NA TRBV7-5 CVRSTRTGQGKNTEAFF TGTGTCAGAAGCACCCGGACAGGGCAAGGGAAGAACACTGAAGCTTTCTTT
TRBJ2-5 NA TRBV5-1 CASSLGQPAKTQYF TGCGCCAGCAGCTTGGGACAGCCTGCGAAGACCCAGTACTTC
TRBJ2-7 NA TRBV2 CASSENREPSYEQYF TGTGCCAGCAGTGAAAACAGGGAACCCTCCTACGAGCAGTACTTC
TRBJ2-1 TRBD2 TRBV3-1/TRBV3-2 CASSRLAGPYNEQFF TGTGCCAGCAGCCGTCTAGCGGGGCCTTACAATGAGCAGTTCTTC
TRBJ2-4 TRBD1 TRBV5-6 CASSLDGIGGNIQYF TGTGCCAGCAGCTTGGATGGCATAGGGGGCAACATTCAGTACTTC
TRBJ1-2 TRBD1 TRBV6-1 CASSEGGTGGFYGYTF TGTGCCAGCAGTGAAGGGGGAACAGGGGGGTTCTATGGCTACACCTTC
TRBJ2-1 NA TRBV5-1 CASSLAIPVNEQFF TGCGCCAGCAGCTTGGCGATACCAGTCAATGAGCAGTTCTTC